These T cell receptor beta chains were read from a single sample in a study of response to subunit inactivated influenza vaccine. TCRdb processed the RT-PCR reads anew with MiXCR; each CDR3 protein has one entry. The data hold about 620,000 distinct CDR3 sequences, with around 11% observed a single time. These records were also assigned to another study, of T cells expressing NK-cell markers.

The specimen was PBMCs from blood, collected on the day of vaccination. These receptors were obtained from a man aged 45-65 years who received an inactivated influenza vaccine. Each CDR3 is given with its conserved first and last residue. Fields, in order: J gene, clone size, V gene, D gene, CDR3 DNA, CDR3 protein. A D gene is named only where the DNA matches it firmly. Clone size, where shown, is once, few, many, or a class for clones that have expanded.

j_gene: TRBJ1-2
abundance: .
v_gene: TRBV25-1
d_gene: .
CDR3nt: TGTGCCAGCAGTGATGCCACGACCTATGGCTACACCTTC
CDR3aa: CASSDATTYGYTF

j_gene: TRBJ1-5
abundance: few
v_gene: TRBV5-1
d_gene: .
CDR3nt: TGCGCCAGCAGCTTGGGAGTTCATCAGCCCCAGCATTTT
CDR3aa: CASSLGVHQPQHF

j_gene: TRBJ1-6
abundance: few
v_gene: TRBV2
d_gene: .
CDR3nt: TGTGCCAGCAGCCTCGTTGCGGGGGTGGGTTATTCACCCCTCCACTTT
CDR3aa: CASSLVAGVGYSPLHF

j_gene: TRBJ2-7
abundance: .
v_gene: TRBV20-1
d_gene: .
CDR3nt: TGCAGTGCTAGACCTTCTAGCGCCGCAGGGGTCGAGCAGTACTTC
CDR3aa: CSARPSSAAGVEQYF

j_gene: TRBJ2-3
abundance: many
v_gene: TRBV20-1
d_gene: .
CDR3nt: TGCAGTGCTAGCAGGGGACTTACCACAGATACGCAGTATTTT
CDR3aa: CSASRGLTTDTQYF

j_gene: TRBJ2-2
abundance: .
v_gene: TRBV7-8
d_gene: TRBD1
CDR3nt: TGTGCCAGCAGCTGGGACAGGGGGGCGGTCGGGGAGCTGTTTTTT
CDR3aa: CASSWDRGAVGELFF

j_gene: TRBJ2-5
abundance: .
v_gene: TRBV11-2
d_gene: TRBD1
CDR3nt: TGTGCCAGCAGCCAGACAGGGACCCAAGAGACCCAGTACTTC
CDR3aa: CASSQTGTQETQYF

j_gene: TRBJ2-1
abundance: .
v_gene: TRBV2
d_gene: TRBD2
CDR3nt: TGTGCCAGCAAAAGGGGGACTAGCGGGGGCGATGAGCAGTTCTTC
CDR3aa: CASKRGTSGGDEQFF

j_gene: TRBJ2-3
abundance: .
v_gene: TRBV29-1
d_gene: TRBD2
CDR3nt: TGCAGCGTTGGAAACCGAGGGAGGGCCTTTACAGATACGCAGTATTTT
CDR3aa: CSVGNRGRAFTDTQYF

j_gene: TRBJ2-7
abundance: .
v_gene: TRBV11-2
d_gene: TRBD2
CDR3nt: TGTGCCAGCAGCCTTCTCCTCGGGGGGGCCTACGAGCAGTACTTC
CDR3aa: CASSLLLGGAYEQYF

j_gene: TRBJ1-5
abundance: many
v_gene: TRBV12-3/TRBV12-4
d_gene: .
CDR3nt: TGTGCCAGCAGTGCCCAGGGAACCAATCAGCCCCAGCATTTT
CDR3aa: CASSAQGTNQPQHF

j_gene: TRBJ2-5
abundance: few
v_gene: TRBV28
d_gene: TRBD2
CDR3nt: TGTGCCAGCAGTTTACCTACACAGCGGGAGGGACAAGAGACCCAGTACTTC
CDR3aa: CASSLPTQREGQETQYF

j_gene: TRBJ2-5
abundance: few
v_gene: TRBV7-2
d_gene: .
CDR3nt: TGTGCCAGCAGCTTAGGGCGAGCAAAACCTTCTCAAGAGACCCAGTACTTC
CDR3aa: CASSLGRAKPSQETQYF

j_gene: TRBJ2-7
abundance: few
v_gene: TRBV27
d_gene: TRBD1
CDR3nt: TGTGCCAGCTCGATGTTTGGGACAGGGAGATTAGAGCAGTACTTC
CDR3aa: CASSMFGTGRLEQYF

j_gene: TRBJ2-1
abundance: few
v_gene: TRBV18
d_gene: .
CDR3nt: TGTGCCAGCTCACCAAGAAGGGAGCTGGGCAATGAGCAGTTCTTC
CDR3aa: CASSPRRELGNEQFF

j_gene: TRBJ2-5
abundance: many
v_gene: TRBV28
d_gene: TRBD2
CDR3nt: TGTGCCAGCAGTAATGGACTAGCGAGGGGTAGAGAGACCCAGTACTTC
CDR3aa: CASSNGLARGRETQYF

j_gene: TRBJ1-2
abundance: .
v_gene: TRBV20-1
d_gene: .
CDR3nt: TGCAGTGCTAACTCCCCTCGGAGAACGTATGGCTACACCTTC
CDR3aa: CSANSPRRTYGYTF

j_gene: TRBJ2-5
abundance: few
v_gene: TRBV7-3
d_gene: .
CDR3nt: TGTGCCAGCAGCTTAAGGCTGGGCGACCAAGAGACCCAGTACTTC
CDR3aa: CASSLRLGDQETQYF

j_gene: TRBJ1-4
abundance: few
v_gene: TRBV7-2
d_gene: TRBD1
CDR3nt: TGTGCCAGCAGCCCGGGGACAGGAAGGAATGAAAAACTGTTTTTT
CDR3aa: CASSPGTGRNEKLFF

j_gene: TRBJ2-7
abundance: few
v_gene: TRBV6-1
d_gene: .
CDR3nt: TGTGCCAGCAGTGAGCCGGGACGCCGGTACGAGCAGTACTTC
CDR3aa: CASSEPGRRYEQYF

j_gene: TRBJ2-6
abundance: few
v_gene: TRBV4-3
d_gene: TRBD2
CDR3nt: TGCGCCAGCAGCCATGACCTCACCAGCGGGGCTGCCAACGTCCTGACTTTC
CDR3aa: CASSHDLTSGAANVLTF

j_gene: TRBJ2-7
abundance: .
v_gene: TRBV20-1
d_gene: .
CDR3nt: TGCAGTGCTAGAGAGGGGGAAGGACCCTACGAGCAGTACTTC
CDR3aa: CSAREGEGPYEQYF

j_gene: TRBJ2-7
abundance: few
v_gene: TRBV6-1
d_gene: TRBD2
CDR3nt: TGTGCCAGCAGTGAAGCGCGGGGGAGTGTTTACTACGAGCAGTACTTC
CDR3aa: CASSEARGSVYYEQYF

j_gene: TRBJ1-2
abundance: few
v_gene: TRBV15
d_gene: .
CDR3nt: TGTGCCACCAGCAGAGGGTCGGAGGGCGGCTATGGCTACACCTTC
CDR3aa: CATSRGSEGGYGYTF

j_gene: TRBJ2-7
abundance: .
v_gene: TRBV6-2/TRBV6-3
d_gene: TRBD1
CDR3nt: TGTGCCAGCAGTTACTCTACAGGGGGCTCCTACGAGCAGTACTTC
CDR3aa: CASSYSTGGSYEQYF

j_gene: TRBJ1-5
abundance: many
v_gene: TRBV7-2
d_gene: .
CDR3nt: TGTGCCAGCAGCTCGTTTAGCAATCAGCCCCAGCATTTT
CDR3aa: CASSSFSNQPQHF

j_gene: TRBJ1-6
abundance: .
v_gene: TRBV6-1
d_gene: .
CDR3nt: TGTGCCAGCAGTGAACGAGCAGGCAATTCACCCCTCCACTTT
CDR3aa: CASSERAGNSPLHF

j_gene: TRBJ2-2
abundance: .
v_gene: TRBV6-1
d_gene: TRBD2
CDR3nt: TGTGCCAGCAGTGCTGGGAGGGCGACCGGGGAGCTGTTTTTT
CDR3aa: CASSAGRATGELFF

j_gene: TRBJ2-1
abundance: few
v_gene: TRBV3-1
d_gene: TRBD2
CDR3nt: TGTGCCAGCAGCCTCAGGACTAGCGGGGGTTTCCCCGCATTGGGTGAGCAGTTCTTC
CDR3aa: CASSLRTSGGFPALGEQFF

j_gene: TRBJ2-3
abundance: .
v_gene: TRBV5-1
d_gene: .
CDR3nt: TGCGCCAGCAGCCCCACGAGCCTTACAGATACGCAGTATTTT
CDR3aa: CASSPTSLTDTQYF

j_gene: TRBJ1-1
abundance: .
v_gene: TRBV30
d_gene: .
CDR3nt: TGTGCCTGGAGTCGGCAGGGACGGGCTTTCTTT
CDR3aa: CAWSRQGRAFF

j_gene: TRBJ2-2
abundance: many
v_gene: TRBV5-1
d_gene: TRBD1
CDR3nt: TGCGCCAGCAGCGGCGGGACAGGGGGCACCGGGGAGCTGTTTTTT
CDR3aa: CASSGGTGGTGELFF

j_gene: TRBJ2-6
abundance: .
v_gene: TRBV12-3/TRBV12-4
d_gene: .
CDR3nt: TGTGCCAGCAGTCCTACAGGTCCCGCTGGGGCCAACGTCCTGACTTTC
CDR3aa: CASSPTGPAGANVLTF

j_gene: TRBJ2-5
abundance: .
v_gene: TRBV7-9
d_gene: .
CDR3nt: TGTGCCAGCAGCCACGCCGGGACACATCAAGAGACCCAGTACTTC
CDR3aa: CASSHAGTHQETQYF

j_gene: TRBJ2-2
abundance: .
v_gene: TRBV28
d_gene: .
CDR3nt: TGTGCCAGCAGTTCAACAATGGGGCTTCGCAACACCGGGGAGCTGTTTTTT
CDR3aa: CASSSTMGLRNTGELFF

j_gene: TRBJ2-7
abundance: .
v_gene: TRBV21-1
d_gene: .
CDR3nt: TGTGCCAGCAGCAAATGGGGTACCGCATACGAGCAGTACTTC
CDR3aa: CASSKWGTAYEQYF

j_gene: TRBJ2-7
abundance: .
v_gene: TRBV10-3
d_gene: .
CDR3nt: TGTGCCATCAGTGTTTCTAGAGAATACGAGCAGTACTTC
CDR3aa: CAISVSREYEQYF

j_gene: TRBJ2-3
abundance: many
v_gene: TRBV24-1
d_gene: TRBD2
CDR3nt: TGTGCCACCAGTTGGGCGGGGGAAGGAGGAGATACGCAGTATTTT
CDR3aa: CATSWAGEGGDTQYF

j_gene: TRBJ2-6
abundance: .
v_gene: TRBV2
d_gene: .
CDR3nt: TGTGCCAGCAGTGAGGAGGGACCCTCTGGGGCCAACGTCCTGACTTTC
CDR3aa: CASSEEGPSGANVLTF

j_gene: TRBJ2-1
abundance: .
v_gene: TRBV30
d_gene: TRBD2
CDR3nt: TGTGCCTGGAATCCTAGCGGCAATGAGCAGTTCTTC
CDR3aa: CAWNPSGNEQFF

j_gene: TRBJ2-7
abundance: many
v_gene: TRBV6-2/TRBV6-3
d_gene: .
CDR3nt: TGTGCCAGCAGTGGACGAGGGGCCTACGAGCAGTACTTC
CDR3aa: CASSGRGAYEQYF

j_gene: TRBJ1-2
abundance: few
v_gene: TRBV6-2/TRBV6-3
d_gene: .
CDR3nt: TGTGCCAGCAGTCGGACGGGGTGGAGTGACTATGGCTACACCTTC
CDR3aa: CASSRTGWSDYGYTF

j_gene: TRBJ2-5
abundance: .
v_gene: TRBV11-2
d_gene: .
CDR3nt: TGTGCCAGCAGCTTAGGTTGGTCGGAGACCCAGTACTTC
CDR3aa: CASSLGWSETQYF

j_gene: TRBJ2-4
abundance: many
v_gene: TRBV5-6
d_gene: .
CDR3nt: TGTGCCAGCAGCTTGTCTGGGGCAGGGATGAACATTCAGTACTTC
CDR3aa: CASSLSGAGMNIQYF

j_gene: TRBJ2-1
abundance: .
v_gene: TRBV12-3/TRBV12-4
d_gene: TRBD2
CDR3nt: TGTGCCAGCAGTTTAGATTACTTGGCGGGAGGAAACAATGAGCAGTTCTTC
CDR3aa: CASSLDYLAGGNNEQFF

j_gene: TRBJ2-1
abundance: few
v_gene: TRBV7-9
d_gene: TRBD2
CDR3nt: TGTGCCAGCAGCTTAGCTAGCGGGAGGGCCTACAATGAGCAGTTCTTC
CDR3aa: CASSLASGRAYNEQFF

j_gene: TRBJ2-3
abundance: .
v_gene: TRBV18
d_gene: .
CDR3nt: TGTGCCAGCTCACCATTTACAGACAATGAGCAGTATTTT
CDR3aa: CASSPFTDNEQYF

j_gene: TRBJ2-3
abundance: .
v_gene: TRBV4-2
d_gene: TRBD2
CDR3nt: TGTGCCAGCAACTACCAGGCTAGCGGGGGGGGCACAGATACGCAGTATTTT
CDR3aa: CASNYQASGGGTDTQYF